This section outlines one T cell receptor (beta chain) sequence together with its context. Its antigen is undetermined. TCRdb analysed the RT-PCR reads with MiXCR anew, one entry per CDR3 protein. The table records hundreds of thousands of distinct CDR3 sequences, about a fifth of them present only once. The data were taken from a study of response to subunit inactivated influenza vaccine. The CDR3 extends over 14 amino acids. Germline CDR1 reads WNHNN; CDR2 reads SYGVQD (reference sequence). Trimming removed 3 bases from V and 0 bases from J, with 8 bases in between. Study results and caveats: Authors suggested few new T cells are recruited by each seasonal influenza vaccination.

The TCR originated in a man aged 45 to 65 who received an inactivated influenza vaccine. Sample: PBMCs from blood, taken roughly 5 days after vaccination. This chain joins TRBV10-1 and TRBJ2-5; D is unclear. The CDR3 DNA is TGCGCCAGCAGTGATGGTCAGTACCAAGAGACCCAGTACTTC. As protein: CASSDGQYQETQYF.